This T cell receptor beta chain came from a study of CXCR3-negative and CXCR3-positive naive CD8 T cells. It was by 5' RACE with UMI labels that the TRB cDNA libraries were prepared. TCRdb reprocessed the 5' RACE reads, keeping one entry per CDR3 protein, no DNA. Its listing shows tens of thousands of distinct CDR3 sequences. This CDR3 contains 14 residues. Germline assignment: CDR1 SGHTA and CDR2 FQGTGA. The rearrangement joins TRBV7-3 to TRBJ2-1; TCRdb calls TRBD1, which cannot be checked without DNA. Specimen: memory CD8+ T cells from blood. This sequence was found in a human donor in good health. Some clones in this sample may be carry-over from other donors' samples. CDR3 sequence reads: CASSLGTDYNEQFF.